This record concerns one T cell receptor beta chain sequence. The authors' processing: Counts of nucleated cells, estimated from reference gene primer amplification, were obtained. TCRdb keeps only in-frame clones here, not all; method: immunoSEQ multiplex PCR. V and J calls and clone size are as listed in that table; D and trimming were resolved from the DNA. Here the sample spans a few hundred thousand clones, approximately 87% being singletons. The sample originates from a study of blood T cell repertoires in COVID-19. Across the whole study: Specimens from acute and convalescent COVID-19 originated in the United States, Italy and Spain. T cells, B-cell-depleted T cells, or PBMCs provided the cDNA or gDNA that served as material.

CDR3 size: 17 residues. The V gene end was trimmed by 5 bases and the J gene end by 4 bases; junction bases not matched to a gene: 14. The germline gives CDR1 SGHVS, CDR2 FQNEAQ. The chain has TRBV7-8 and TRBJ2-3; TRBD2 agrees at 8 bases. Sequencing was carried out using peripheral blood. The clonotype originates from a man in his 60s who had recovered from COVID-19. For the CDR3, the DNA is TGTGCCAGCAGCCCCATTGCAGGACTAGCTGGTTCAGATACGCAGTATTTT. The encoded protein is CASSPIAGLAGSDTQYF.